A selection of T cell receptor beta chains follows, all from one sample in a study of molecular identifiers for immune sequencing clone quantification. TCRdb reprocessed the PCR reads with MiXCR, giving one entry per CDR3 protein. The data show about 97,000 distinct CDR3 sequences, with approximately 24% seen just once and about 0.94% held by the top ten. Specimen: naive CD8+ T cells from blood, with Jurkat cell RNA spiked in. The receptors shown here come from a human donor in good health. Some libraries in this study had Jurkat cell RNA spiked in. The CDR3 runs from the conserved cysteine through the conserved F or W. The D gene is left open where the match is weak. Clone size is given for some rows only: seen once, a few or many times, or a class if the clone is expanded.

TGTGCCAGCAGGCCCGACATGATGAACACTGAAGCTTTCTTT,CASRPDMMNTEAFF,TRBJ1-1,TRBV6-5,-,few
TGTGCCAGCAGGATAGCGGGAGATTTGGATGAGCAGTTCTTC,CASRIAGDLDEQFF,TRBJ2-1,TRBV27,TRBD2,-
TGCGCCAGCAGCCAGGACAGGGGGCAGGGAACTGAAGCTTTCTTT,CASSQDRGQGTEAFF,TRBJ1-1,TRBV4-3,TRBD1,many
TGTGCCAGCAGCGAGGGGGTGTCAGGCGGCTACGAGCAGTACTTC,CASSEGVSGGYEQYF,TRBJ2-7,TRBV11-2,-,many
TGTGCCAGCATCCTGGCTGGGGACAGGGGTTACAATGAGCAGTTCTTC,CASILAGDRGYNEQFF,TRBJ2-1,TRBV12-3/TRBV12-4,TRBD1,-
TGCGCCAGCAGCCCAGCAGGTAGCTCCTACGAGCAGTACTTC,CASSPAGSSYEQYF,TRBJ2-7,TRBV4-3,-,many
TGTGCCAGCAGCTTGGAGCCTCTGGACAGGGCCTACGAGCAGTACTTC,CASSLEPLDRAYEQYF,TRBJ2-7,TRBV7-9,TRBD1,many
TGTGCCAGCAGCCATTCTAGCGGGAGGGGAAATGAGCAGTTCTTC,CASSHSSGRGNEQFF,TRBJ2-1,TRBV4-2,TRBD2,many
TGTGCCAGCAGTTACAGTAGGTTCCAAGAGACCCAGTACTTC,CASSYSRFQETQYF,TRBJ2-5,TRBV6-2/TRBV6-3,-,many
TGCGCCAGCAGCCAAGATCTGGGGGCAGGGGGCAATGGCTACACCTTC,CASSQDLGAGGNGYTF,TRBJ1-2,TRBV4-3,TRBD1,many
TGTGCCATTGGGACAGGGGAAAATGAGCAGTTCTTC,CAIGTGENEQFF,TRBJ2-1,TRBV19,TRBD1,few
TGTGCCAGCGGCGTATACGGGGGGACCCATAGCACAGATACGCAGTATTTT,CASGVYGGTHSTDTQYF,TRBJ2-3,TRBV9,TRBD2,-
TGTGCCAGCTTGGACAGCCTTAATGAAAAACTGTTTTTT,CASLDSLNEKLFF,TRBJ1-4,TRBV6-2/TRBV6-3,-,-
TGTGCCAGCAGTTACTCGAGCGGGAGCTCCTACAATGAGCAGTTCTTC,CASSYSSGSSYNEQFF,TRBJ2-1,TRBV6-5,TRBD2,few
TGTGCCAGCAGTCCCCAGGGGGCGAACAATCAGCCCCAGCATTTT,CASSPQGANNQPQHF,TRBJ1-5,TRBV12-3/TRBV12-4,TRBD1,many
TGCGCCAGCAGTGTCTACGACAGGGGAGAGACCCAGTACTTC,CASSVYDRGETQYF,TRBJ2-5,TRBV23-1,TRBD1,many
TGTGCCAGTAGATGGGGTAGCGGGAGCGCGCAGTATTTT,CASRWGSGSAQYF,TRBJ2-3,TRBV19,TRBD2,-
TGTGCCTGGAGTGACAATGAGCAGTTCTTC,CAWSDNEQFF,TRBJ2-1,TRBV30,-,many
TGTGCCAGCAGCGGGAAGGCCGCCAAAAGCTCCTACGAGCAGTACTTC,CASSGKAAKSSYEQYF,TRBJ2-7,TRBV13,-,few
TGTGCCAGCAGTGAAACAGGGTCCCTAGCCAAAAACATTCAGTACTTC,CASSETGSLAKNIQYF,TRBJ2-4,TRBV2,-,many
TGTGCCAGCAGTTTTGAGGGACTAGGACTTTTCGATGAGCAGTTCTTC,CASSFEGLGLFDEQFF,TRBJ2-1,TRBV12-3/TRBV12-4,TRBD2,few
TGCAGCGTCGCGGGCCGGACGGGCGAGCAGTACTTC,CSVAGRTGEQYF,TRBJ2-7,TRBV29-1,-,many
TGTGCCAGCAGTTCCGGGGGCCCCTACTCCTATGGCTACACCTTC,CASSSGGPYSYGYTF,TRBJ1-2,TRBV7-9,-,many
TGTGCTAGCAGCTTGATCGGATTCACTGAAGCTTTCTTT,CASSLIGFTEAFF,TRBJ1-1,TRBV7-7,-,-
TGTGCCAGTAGTAGCCTAGGTCCGTCCTACAATGAGCAGTTCTTC,CASSSLGPSYNEQFF,TRBJ2-1,TRBV19,-,few
TGTGCCAGTAGGACAGGGATTACTGAAGCTTTCTTT,CASRTGITEAFF,TRBJ1-1,TRBV19,TRBD1,many
TGTGCCAGCTCACCAGATCCCGGGACAGGGATCTACGAGCAGTACTTC,CASSPDPGTGIYEQYF,TRBJ2-7,TRBV18,TRBD1,few
TGCGCCAGCAGCTTGGTTGGCCGACAGGGGGCGGCCGACTATGGCTACACCTTC,CASSLVGRQGAADYGYTF,TRBJ1-2,TRBV5-1,TRBD1,many
TGCGCCAGCAGGGACGCGGACTGCTCTGGAAACACCATATATTTT,CASRDADCSGNTIYF,TRBJ1-3,TRBV5-1,-,-
TGTGCCAGCAGCCCCCGGACAGGGAACTACGAGCAGTACTTC,CASSPRTGNYEQYF,TRBJ2-7,TRBV7-9,TRBD1,many
TGCGCCAGCAGCTTGGTTGTCACACCAGCGAACACCGGGGAGCTGTTTTTT,CASSLVVTPANTGELFF,TRBJ2-2,TRBV5-1,-,many
TGCGCCAGCAGCCAGGCTGGGGGGCTGTACGAGCAGTACTTC,CASSQAGGLYEQYF,TRBJ2-7,TRBV4-1,-,-
TGCAGCGTTGAGTCAGGGCACGAGACCCAGTACTTC,CSVESGHETQYF,TRBJ2-5,TRBV29-1,-,many
TGTGCCACCAGCGAGAAGACAGGGACGAGCGACGAGCAGTACTTC,CATSEKTGTSDEQYF,TRBJ2-7,TRBV24-1,TRBD1,-
TGTGCCAGCAGTCCGCTATCCTTCGGACAGGGAATCGCCTACGAGCAGTACTTC,CASSPLSFGQGIAYEQYF,TRBJ2-7,TRBV27,TRBD1,-
TGTGCCAGCACCCGCCTAGCGGGACTCACAGATACGCAGTATTTT,CASTRLAGLTDTQYF,TRBJ2-3,TRBV27,TRBD2,few
TGTGCCGGCAGCCAAGATTCTAGCGGGTACTCCTACGAGCAGTACTTC,CAGSQDSSGYSYEQYF,TRBJ2-7,TRBV3-1,TRBD2,-
TGTGCCAGCAGCTTAGAACAGGGGGTAGTGGATACGCAGTATTTT,CASSLEQGVVDTQYF,TRBJ2-3,TRBV11-2,TRBD1,many
TGCAGCGTTGAAGATGCCAGGGGGCCCTTCTACGAGCAGTACTTC,CSVEDARGPFYEQYF,TRBJ2-7,TRBV29-1,TRBD1,many
TGTGCCAGCAGTATCACAACAGGACGCACAGATACGCAGTATTTT,CASSITTGRTDTQYF,TRBJ2-3,TRBV27,-,many
TGTGCCAGCAGCTTGAGTAAGGATAACTATAGCAATCAGCCCCAGCATTTT,CASSLSKDNYSNQPQHF,TRBJ1-5,TRBV5-6,-,many